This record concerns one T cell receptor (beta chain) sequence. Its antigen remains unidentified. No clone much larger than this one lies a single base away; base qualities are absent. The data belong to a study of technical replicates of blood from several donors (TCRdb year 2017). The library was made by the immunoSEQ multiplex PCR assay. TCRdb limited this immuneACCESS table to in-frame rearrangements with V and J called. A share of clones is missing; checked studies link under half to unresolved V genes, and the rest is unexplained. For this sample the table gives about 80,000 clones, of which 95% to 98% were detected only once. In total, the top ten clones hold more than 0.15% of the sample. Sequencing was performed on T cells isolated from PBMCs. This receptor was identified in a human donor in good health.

At the DNA level, the sequence is TGCAGCGTGGCCGGGACATCCGAGACTAGCGGAGAGACCCAGTACTTC. Translated, it gives CSVAGTSETSGETQYF. The sequence joins TRBV29-1 to TRBJ2-5, with TRBD2 identical over 9 junction bases. V ends up 6 bases short and J 4 bases short, with an unmatched junction base count of 15. The CDR3 has 16 amino acids, counting the end cysteine and phenylalanine. The only DNA kept is the CDR3, 48 bases in frame from the first base. The germline V gene sets CDR1 to SQVTM and CDR2 to ANQGSEA.